The T cell receptor (beta chain) under discussion was sequenced for a study of post-analysis software for immune sequencing data. The wider study: Patients had relapsing-remitting, secondary progressive or progressive-relapsing multiple sclerosis; some lacked subtype. Study outcomes and limitations: People with multiple sclerosis had a significantly lower normalized Chao1 diversity than controls did. Compared with controls, patients had more of about 5 TRBV segments, including TRBV5-6, TRBV5-1 and TRBV20-1.

This clonotype came up once. Its specificity is not known. There are 15 residues in the CDR3. V lost 4 bases and J lost 2, with 12 bases in between. TCR beta cDNA libraries had unique molecular identifiers. The yield from around 1 to 10 million T cells was roughly 0.5 million cDNA molecules in total. TCRdb redid the calling of the PCR reads with MiXCR, one entry per CDR3 protein. The sample lists fewer than 900,000 distinct CDR3 sequences, approximately 44% occurring once. This chain joins TRBV12-3 or TRBV12-4 and TRBJ1-5; D may be TRBD1 (5 bases). The specimen was blood. The receptor comes from a girl under 18 with multiple sclerosis. CDR3 amino acids: CASSSGMVGNQPQHF. The DNA of the CDR3 is TGTGCCAGCAGTTCAGGGATGGTGGGCAATCAGCCCCAGCATTTT.